These 17 T cell receptor beta chains were sequenced from one sample in a study of T-cell memory formation after mild COVID-19. TCRdb redid the calling of the 5' RACE reads with MiXCR, one entry per CDR3 protein. The table lists nearly 350,000 distinct CDR3 sequences, roughly 13% of them singletons. Material for sequencing was PBMCs or a T cell subset sorted from them (not recorded which). All receptors come from a young man who had mild COVID-19 (a few samples of this study predate the infection). Cell type and time point are not known.

The J gene is TRBJ2-5, the V gene TRBV3-1, with D possibly matching TRBD2 (6 bases). This CDR3 spans 15 amino acids. The germline V gene has CDR1 LGHDT and CDR2 YNNKEL (reference sequence). Trimming left V 1 base short and J 5 bases short, with 14 bases between. CDR3 sequence reads: CASSQVPGVRETQYF. CDR3 DNA: TGTGCCAGCAGCCAAGTCCCGGGGGTGCGGGAGACCCAGTACTTC.

The chain couples TRBV2 to TRBJ2-5; D unresolved. V lost 4 bases and J lost 5, with 11 bases in between. The CDR3 length is 13 residues. CDR1 and CDR2 from the germline V gene are SNHLY and FYNNEI. CDR3 region: CASSANAGETQYF. The CDR3 nucleotides read TGTGCCAGCAGTGCCAACGCTGGGGAGACCCAGTACTTC.

This rearrangement joins TRBV25-1 to TRBJ1-2; D not certain. This CDR3 comprises 15 residues. The germline V gene encodes CDR1 MGHDK and CDR2 SYGVNS. The V and J ends lost 2 bases and 3 bases respectively, with 13 bases between them. In DNA form, the CDR3 reads TGTGCCAGCAGTGAAAATTGGGCAGGAGACTATGGCTACACCTTC. Protein product: CASSENWAGDYGYTF.

The J gene is TRBJ2-3, the V gene TRBV4-2; 7 nucleotides align to TRBD2. CDR3 length: 16 amino acids. V was clipped by 0 bases and J by 6 bases; unmatched bases: 9. Germline CDR1 LGHNA, CDR2 YNFKEQ. CDR3 DNA: TGTGCCAGCAGCCAAGATTTCCAGCGGGGATCCGATACGCAGTATTTT. The encoded protein is CASSQDFQRGSDTQYF.

The chain links TRBV5-1 to TRBJ2-7; no clear D gene. Germline V gene lookup returns CDR1 SGHRS and CDR2 YFSETQ. Trimming pared 4 bases from V and 0 bases from J, leaving 11 bases between. This CDR3 comprises 14 residues. The CDR3 spells CASSLQTSSYEQYF. The CDR3 DNA reads TGCGCCAGCAGCCTACAGACGAGCTCCTACGAGCAGTACTTC.

This clonotype was seen only a few times. The V call is TRBV7-3, the J call TRBJ2-7; D is possibly TRBD2 (5 bases). Trimming took 6 bases from V and 5 from J, leaving 17 bases between them. Per germline, CDR1 SGHTA and CDR2 FQGTGA. The CDR3 is 14 amino acids. The CDR3 protein is CASSLEPGSHEQYF. The CDR3 nucleotides read TGTGCCAGCAGTTTAGAACCGGGGTCCCACGAGCAGTACTTC.

This clonotype showed up just a few times. The chain employs TRBV12-3 or TRBV12-4 and TRBJ1-2, with no clear D. With 3 bases removed from V and 4 bases from J, the gap between germline ends came to 12 bases. CDR3 length: 14 amino acids. CDR3 sequence (DNA): TGTGCCAGCAGTTTCTGGGGAAGGGCCTATGGCTACACCTTC. Protein: CASSFWGRAYGYTF.

The chain has TRBV4-3 and TRBJ2-7; D may be TRBD1 or TRBD2 (5 bases each). Germline assignment: CDR1 LGHNA and CDR2 YSLEER. The CDR3 runs 15 residues. Trimming took off 8 bases at V and 4 bases at J, with 21 bases between the two ends. This CDR3 is CASAGRQGEGYEQYF. The DNA of the CDR3 is TGCGCCAGCGCTGGACGGCAGGGTGAGGGATACGAGCAGTACTTC.

Of note for this clonotype: This may come from a read error, since a much larger clone is one base off. The rearrangement links TRBV7-9 to TRBJ2-3; D is unclear. Germline assignment: CDR1 SEHNR and CDR2 FQNEAQ (reference sequence). This CDR3 region has 14 residues. V lost 1 base and J lost 1, with 6 bases in between. The CDR3 here is CASSLGMGTDTQYF. CDR3 sequence (DNA): TGTGCCAGCAGCTTAGGTATGGGCACAGATACGCAGTATTTT.

The chain combines TRBV9 with TRBJ2-3; the D call may be TRBD1 or TRBD2 (5 bases each). CDR3 length equals 16 residues. Germline CDR1 reads SGDLS; CDR2 reads YYNGEE. Trimming cost V 0 bases and J 2 bases, with 13 bases left between them. This CDR3 is CASSVDVGDTTDTQYF. The CDR3 DNA reads as TGTGCCAGCAGCGTAGATGTGGGGGATACCACAGATACGCAGTATTTT.

V gene TRBV20-1 combines with J gene TRBJ1-1; D ambiguous. Per germline, CDR1 DFQATT and CDR2 SNEGSKA (reference sequence). This CDR3 comprises 13 residues. Trimming left V 3 bases short and J 2 bases short, with 10 bases between. This CDR3 reads CSASIASNTEAFF. CDR3 nucleotides: TGCAGTGCTAGTATCGCCAGTAACACTGAAGCTTTCTTT.

There are a few counts of this clonotype. This chain uses TRBV6-6 with TRBJ2-4; 12 positions agree with TRBD1. This CDR3 is built from 18 residues. The V and J ends lost 7 bases and 0 bases, in that order; junction bases with no gene match: 10. The germline CDR1 and CDR2 sequences are MNHNY and SVGAGI (reference sequence). The CDR3 reads CASILGTGGTLAKNIQYF. CDR3 bases: TGTGCCAGCATCCTGGGGACAGGGGGCACCTTAGCCAAAAACATTCAGTACTTC.

This chain links TRBV5-1 with TRBJ1-3; D gene uncertain. The CDR3 extends over 14 amino acids. Germline V lookup: CDR1 SGHRS, CDR2 YFSETQ. The V end was cut by 4 bases, the J end by 8 bases, with 16 bases between. The DNA for the CDR3 is TGCGCCAGCAGCGGCCTCGAAGGAGTCTACACCATATATTTT. Protein: CASSGLEGVYTIYF.

The sample holds a few counts of this clonotype. The chain carries TRBV9 and TRBJ1-5, with D tentatively TRBD1 (5 bases). V was shortened by 1 base and J by 1 base, with 12 bases between the two germline ends. Germline V CDR1 and CDR2: SGDLS, YYNGEE. The CDR3 is made up of 16 amino acids. CDR3 sequence (DNA): TGTGCCAGCAGCGTAACTGGGGGGGGAAGCAATCAGCCCCAGCATTTT. Its protein is CASSVTGGGSNQPQHF.

This clonotype has ten or more counts. This chain joins TRBV7-2 and TRBJ2-5, with a weak D call TRBD1 (5 bases). The CDR3 length is 13 residues. The germline V and J ends were trimmed by 4 bases and 5 bases, with 11 bases remaining between them. Germline loops: CDR1 SGHTA, CDR2 FQGNSA. The CDR3: CASSYPGLETQYF. In DNA form, the CDR3 reads TGTGCCAGCAGCTACCCAGGGCTCGAGACCCAGTACTTC.

The rearrangement joins TRBV5-8 to TRBJ2-1; 12 nucleotides agree with TRBD2. The length of the CDR3 is 18 residues. Germline V gene sequence: CDR1 SGHTS, CDR2 YDEGEE. The V gene end was trimmed by 4 bases and the J gene end by 2 bases; junction bases not matched to a gene: 10. The CDR3, as DNA: TGTGCCAGCAGCATAGCCATACTAGCGGGGGGCCCCTACAATGAGCAGTTCTTC. This encodes CASSIAILAGGPYNEQFF.

This clonotype was detected only a few times. The germline gene is not matched at one end of the junction; a read error may be the cause. The V and J genes are TRBV6-2 or TRBV6-3 and TRBJ2-5; 8 bases fit TRBD1. The V gene's germline CDR1 is MNHEY and CDR2 SVGEGT. This CDR3 comprises 11 residues. The CDR3 sequence is CATGQGRSQDF. CDR3 in DNA: TGTGCCACAGGACAGGGAAGGTCGCAGGACTTC.